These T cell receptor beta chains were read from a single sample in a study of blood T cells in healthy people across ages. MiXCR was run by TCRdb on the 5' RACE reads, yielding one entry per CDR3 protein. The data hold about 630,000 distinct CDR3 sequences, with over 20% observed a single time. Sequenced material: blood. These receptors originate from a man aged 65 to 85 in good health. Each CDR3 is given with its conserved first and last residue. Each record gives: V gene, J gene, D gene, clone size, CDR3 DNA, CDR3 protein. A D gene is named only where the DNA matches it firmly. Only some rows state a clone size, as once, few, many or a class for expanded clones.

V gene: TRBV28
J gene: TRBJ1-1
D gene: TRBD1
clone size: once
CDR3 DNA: TGTGCCAGCACACCGGGACAGGGCCTTGAAGCTTTCTTT
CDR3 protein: CASTPGQGLEAFF

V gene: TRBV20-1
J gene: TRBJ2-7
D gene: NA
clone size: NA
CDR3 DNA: TGCAGTGCTAGGGAACAGGGTGCCTCCTACGAGCAGTACTTC
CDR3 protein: CSAREQGASYEQYF

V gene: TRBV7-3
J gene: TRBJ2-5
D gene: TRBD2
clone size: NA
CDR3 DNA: TGTGCCAGCAGCTTACGGCGGGAGTCGGGAACGGAGACCCAGTACTTC
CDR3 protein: CASSLRRESGTETQYF

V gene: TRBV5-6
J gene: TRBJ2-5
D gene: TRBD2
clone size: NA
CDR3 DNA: TGTGCCAGCAGCACACCACTAGCGGGAGGCCTCCAGACCCAGTACTTC
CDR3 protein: CASSTPLAGGLQTQYF

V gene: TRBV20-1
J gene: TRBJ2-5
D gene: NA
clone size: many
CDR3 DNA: TGCAGTGCTAGTGGGTGGGACCCTAGACGAGAGACCCAGTACTTC
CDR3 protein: CSASGWDPRRETQYF

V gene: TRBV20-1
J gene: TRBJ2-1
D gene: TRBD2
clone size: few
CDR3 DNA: TGCAGTGCTGGACTAAAAGCGGGGGGTTCCTACAATGAGCAGTTCTTC
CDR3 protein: CSAGLKAGGSYNEQFF

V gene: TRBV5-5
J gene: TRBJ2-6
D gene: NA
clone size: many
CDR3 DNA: TGTGCCAGCAGCGTACAATCGGGGGCCAACGTCCTGACTTTC
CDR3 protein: CASSVQSGANVLTF

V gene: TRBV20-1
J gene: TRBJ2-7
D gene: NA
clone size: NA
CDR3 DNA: TGCAGTGCTAGACTGGGACCTGGGGGCCACGAGCAGTACTTC
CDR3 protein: CSARLGPGGHEQYF

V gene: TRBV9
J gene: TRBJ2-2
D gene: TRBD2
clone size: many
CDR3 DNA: TGTGCCAGCAGCGGAGGACTAGCAATTGACACCGGGGAGCTGTTTTTT
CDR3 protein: CASSGGLAIDTGELFF

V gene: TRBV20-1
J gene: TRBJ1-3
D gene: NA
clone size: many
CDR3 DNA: TGCAGTGCGAGTACTCAGAGCTTCGGAAACACCATATATTTT
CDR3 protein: CSASTQSFGNTIYF

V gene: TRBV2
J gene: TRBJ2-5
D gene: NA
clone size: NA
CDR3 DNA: TGTGCCAGCAGTGAAGCGCTTAAGGAGACCCAGTACTTC
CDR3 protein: CASSEALKETQYF

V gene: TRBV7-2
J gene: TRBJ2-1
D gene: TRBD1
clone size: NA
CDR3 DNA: TGTGCCAGCAGCTTAGTATACGGACAGGGGCATGAGCAGTTCTTC
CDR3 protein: CASSLVYGQGHEQFF

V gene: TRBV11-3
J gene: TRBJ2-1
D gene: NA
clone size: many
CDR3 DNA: TGTGCCAGCAGCTACAACAATGAGCAGTTCTTC
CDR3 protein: CASSYNNEQFF

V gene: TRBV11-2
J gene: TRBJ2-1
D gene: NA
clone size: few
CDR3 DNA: TGTGCCAGCAGCTTAGATAGGCTAGTCAATGAGCAGTTCTTC
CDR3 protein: CASSLDRLVNEQFF

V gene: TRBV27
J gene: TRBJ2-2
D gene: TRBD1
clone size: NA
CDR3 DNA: TGTGCCTCTAGACTGGGACAGGGGTCGAACACCGGGGAGCTGTTTTTT
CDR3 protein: CASRLGQGSNTGELFF

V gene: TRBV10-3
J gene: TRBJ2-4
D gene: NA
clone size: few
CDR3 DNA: TGTGCCACAAGTACAGGGAAAAACATTCAGTACTTC
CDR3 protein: CATSTGKNIQYF

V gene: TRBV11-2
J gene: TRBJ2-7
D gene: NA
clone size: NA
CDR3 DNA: TGTGCCAGCAGCTTAGGTTGGCTCTACGAGCAGTACTTC
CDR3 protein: CASSLGWLYEQYF

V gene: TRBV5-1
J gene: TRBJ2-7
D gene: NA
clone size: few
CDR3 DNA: TGCGCCAGCAGCTTGGCCGGGGCTAGTGTCTCCTACGAGCAGTACTTC
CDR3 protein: CASSLAGASVSYEQYF

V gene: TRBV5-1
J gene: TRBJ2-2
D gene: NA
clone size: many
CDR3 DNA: TGCGCCAGCAGCTCACAGGGTACCGGGGAGCTGTTTTTT
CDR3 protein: CASSSQGTGELFF

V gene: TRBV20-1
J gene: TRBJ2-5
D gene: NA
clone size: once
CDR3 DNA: TGCAGTGCCCGAGTGGGTACGCGGGAGACCCAGTACTTC
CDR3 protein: CSARVGTRETQYF

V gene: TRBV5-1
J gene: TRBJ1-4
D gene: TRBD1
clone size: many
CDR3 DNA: TGCGCCAGCATCCCGGGACAGGGTGATGAAAAACTGTTTTTT
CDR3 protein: CASIPGQGDEKLFF

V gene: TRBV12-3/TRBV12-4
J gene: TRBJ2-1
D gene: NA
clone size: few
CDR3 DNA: TGTGCCAGCAGTTCTCCCCTTGAGCAGTTCTTC
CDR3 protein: CASSSPLEQFF

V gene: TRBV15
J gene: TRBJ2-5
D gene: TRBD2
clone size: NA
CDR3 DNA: TGTGCCACCAGCAGAGATAGCGGGAGGGCCGATGAGACCCAGTACTTC
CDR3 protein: CATSRDSGRADETQYF

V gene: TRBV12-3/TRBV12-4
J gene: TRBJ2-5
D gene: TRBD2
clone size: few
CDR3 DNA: TGTGCCAGCAGTCCACTACAGGAAACGGGGGGGACCCAGTACTTC
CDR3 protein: CASSPLQETGGTQYF

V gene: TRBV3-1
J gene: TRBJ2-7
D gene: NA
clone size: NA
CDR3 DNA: TGTGCCAGCAAGGTGGCCGGGGCCTACGAGCAGTACTTC
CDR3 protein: CASKVAGAYEQYF

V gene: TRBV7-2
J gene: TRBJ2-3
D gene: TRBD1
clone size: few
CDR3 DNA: TGTGCCAGCACCCTGGACAGGGTGGCAGATACGCAGTATTTT
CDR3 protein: CASTLDRVADTQYF

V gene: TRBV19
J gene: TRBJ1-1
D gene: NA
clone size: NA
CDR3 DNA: TGTGCCAGTAGTATAGGAAGTGCAGGCACTGAAGCTTTCTTT
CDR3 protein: CASSIGSAGTEAFF

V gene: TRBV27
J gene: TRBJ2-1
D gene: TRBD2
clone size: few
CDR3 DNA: TGTGCCAGCAGTTTACAGACTAGCGGGACTTCGGAGCAGTTCTTC
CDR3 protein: CASSLQTSGTSEQFF

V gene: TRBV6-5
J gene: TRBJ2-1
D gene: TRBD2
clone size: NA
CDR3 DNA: TGTGCCAGCAGTTCCGGACTAGTAACCAATGAGCAGTTCTTC
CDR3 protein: CASSSGLVTNEQFF

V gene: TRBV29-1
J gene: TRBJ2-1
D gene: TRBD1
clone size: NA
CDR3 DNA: TGCAGCGTTAGGGACAGACAAACCTACAATGAGCAGTTCTTC
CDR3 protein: CSVRDRQTYNEQFF

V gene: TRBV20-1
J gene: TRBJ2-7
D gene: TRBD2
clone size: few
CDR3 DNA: TGCAGTGCTTACGGGACTAGGGCCTACGAGCAGTACTTC
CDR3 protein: CSAYGTRAYEQYF

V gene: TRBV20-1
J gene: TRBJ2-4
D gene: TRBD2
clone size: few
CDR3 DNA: TGCAGTACCGATGGGACTAGCGGGACTGCCAAAAACATTCAGTACTTC
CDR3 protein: CSTDGTSGTAKNIQYF

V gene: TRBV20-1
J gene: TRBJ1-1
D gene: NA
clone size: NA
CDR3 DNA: TGCAGTGCTAAGGTGTTTAACACTGAAGCTTTCTTT
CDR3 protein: CSAKVFNTEAFF

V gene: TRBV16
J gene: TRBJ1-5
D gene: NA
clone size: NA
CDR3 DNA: TGTGCCAGCAGCCAAGATCAGTATATCCAGCCCCAGCATTTT
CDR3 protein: CASSQDQYIQPQHF

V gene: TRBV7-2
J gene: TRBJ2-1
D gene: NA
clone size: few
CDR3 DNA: TGTGCCAGCAGCTTAGGGGTAGCGAATGAGCGGTTCTTC
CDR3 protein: CASSLGVANERFF

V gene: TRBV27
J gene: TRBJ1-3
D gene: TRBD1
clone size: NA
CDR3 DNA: TGTGCCAGCAGCCCATCCCCGGGACAGGGACACAACACCATATATTTT
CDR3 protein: CASSPSPGQGHNTIYF

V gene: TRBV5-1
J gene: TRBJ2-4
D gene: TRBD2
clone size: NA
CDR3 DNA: TGCGCCAGCAGCTTGGCTAGCGGGAGTAAAAACATTCAGTACTTC
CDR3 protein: CASSLASGSKNIQYF

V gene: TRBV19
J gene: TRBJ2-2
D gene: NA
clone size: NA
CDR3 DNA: TGTGCCAGTAGGCAGGGTCCATTCACCGGGGAGCTGTTTTTT
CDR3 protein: CASRQGPFTGELFF

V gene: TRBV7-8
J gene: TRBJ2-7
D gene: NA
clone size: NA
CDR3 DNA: TGTGCCAGCGAACTAAAGGAGGGGGCGGACTACGAGCAGTACTTC
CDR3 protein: CASELKEGADYEQYF

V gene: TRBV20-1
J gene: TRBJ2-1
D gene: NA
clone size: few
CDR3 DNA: TGCAGTGCTATTCTCGGTAGCTCCTACAATGAGCAGTTCTTC
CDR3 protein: CSAILGSSYNEQFF

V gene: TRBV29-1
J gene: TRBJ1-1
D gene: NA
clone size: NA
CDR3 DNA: TGCAGCGTCGCCGCGGGGGGGCTCAACACTGAAGCTTTCTTT
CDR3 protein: CSVAAGGLNTEAFF

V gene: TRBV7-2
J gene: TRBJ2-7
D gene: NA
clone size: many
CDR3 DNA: TGTGCCAGCAGCTTGGGGACTGAGTACGAGCAGTACTTC
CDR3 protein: CASSLGTEYEQYF

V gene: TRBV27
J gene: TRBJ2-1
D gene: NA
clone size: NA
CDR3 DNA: TGTGCCAGCAGTTGGGGCGGGCTGAGCTCCTACAATGAGCAGTTCTTC
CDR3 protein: CASSWGGLSSYNEQFF

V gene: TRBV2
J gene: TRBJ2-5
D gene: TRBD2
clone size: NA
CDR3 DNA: TGTGCCAGCAGTGAAGCGCAAGCGGGATCAGAGACCCAGTACTTC
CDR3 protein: CASSEAQAGSETQYF